The rows below give T cell receptor beta chains drawn from one sample of a study of blood T cell repertoires in COVID-19. Clones were sequenced by immunoSEQ multiplex PCR, and TCRdb holds only the in-frame ones, with some missing. Among 50,000 to 55,000 clones, about nine tenths were seen once, and the ten largest hold 6.5%. Sequenced input: peripheral blood. These receptors were obtained from a man over 45 with active COVID-19. CDR3s include the opening cysteine and the closing phenylalanine or tryptophan. The D gene is left open where the match is weak. Clone size is given for some rows only: seen once, a few or many times, or a class if the clone is expanded.

cdr3_nt: TGTGCCAGCAGCGTAGATCGGGATGAGCAGTTCTTC; cdr3_aa: CASSVDRDEQFF; j_call: TRBJ2-1; d_call: -; cdr3_length: 12; clone_size: -; v_call: TRBV9
cdr3_nt: TGCAGTGCTAGTCTGGGGACTAGCGGGATCAAAGGGTACAATGAGCAGTTCTTC; cdr3_aa: CSASLGTSGIKGYNEQFF; j_call: TRBJ2-1; d_call: TRBD2; cdr3_length: 18; clone_size: -; v_call: TRBV20-1
cdr3_nt: TGTGCCAGCAGCTTTACAGATTCAATATATTTT; cdr3_aa: CASSFTDSIYF; j_call: TRBJ1-3; d_call: -; cdr3_length: 11; clone_size: -; v_call: TRBV7-9
cdr3_nt: TGTGCCAGCACACGGGTTGGAAACACCATATATTTT; cdr3_aa: CASTRVGNTIYF; j_call: TRBJ1-3; d_call: -; cdr3_length: 12; clone_size: -; v_call: TRBV6-5
cdr3_nt: TGTGCCAGCAGCGCACGGAGGGGGGGCCCTCCAGATACGCAGTATTTT; cdr3_aa: CASSARRGGPPDTQYF; j_call: TRBJ2-3; d_call: -; cdr3_length: 16; clone_size: -; v_call: TRBV9
cdr3_nt: TGCGCCAGCAGCTCACTTGGGACTAGCGGGGACCTGTTTTTT; cdr3_aa: CASSSLGTSGDLFF; j_call: TRBJ2-2; d_call: TRBD2; cdr3_length: 14; clone_size: -; v_call: TRBV5-1
cdr3_nt: TGTGCCAGCAGTGGGGGGAGGGAACAGCCCCAGCATTTT; cdr3_aa: CASSGGREQPQHF; j_call: TRBJ1-5; d_call: -; cdr3_length: 13; clone_size: -; v_call: TRBV2
cdr3_nt: TGTGCCAGCAGCTCATACAGGGGGCTCACTGAAGCTTTCTTT; cdr3_aa: CASSSYRGLTEAFF; j_call: TRBJ1-1; d_call: TRBD1; cdr3_length: 14; clone_size: once; v_call: TRBV7-2
cdr3_nt: TGTGCCAGCAGCCCGAGCCCAGGGAGCACAGATACGCAGTATTTT; cdr3_aa: CASSPSPGSTDTQYF; j_call: TRBJ2-3; d_call: -; cdr3_length: 15; clone_size: -; v_call: TRBV11-2
cdr3_nt: TGTGCCAGCAGCCGTTTAGCGGGGTTGCGAGATACGCAGTATTTT; cdr3_aa: CASSRLAGLRDTQYF; j_call: TRBJ2-3; d_call: TRBD2; cdr3_length: 15; clone_size: -; v_call: TRBV14
cdr3_nt: TGTGCCAGCTCTAACAGCGGGAAGGCCGGGGAGCTGTTTTTT; cdr3_aa: CASSNSGKAGELFF; j_call: TRBJ2-2; d_call: -; cdr3_length: 14; clone_size: -; v_call: TRBV21-1
cdr3_nt: TGTGCCAGCAGTGAGGTACAGGGGGTAGCTTTCTTT; cdr3_aa: CASSEVQGVAFF; j_call: TRBJ1-1; d_call: TRBD1; cdr3_length: 12; clone_size: -; v_call: TRBV6-1
cdr3_nt: TGTGCCAGCTCACCACTGGGACTCCCCGGAGGTGGAAAACTGTTTTTT; cdr3_aa: CASSPLGLPGGGKLFF; j_call: TRBJ1-4; d_call: -; cdr3_length: 16; clone_size: -; v_call: TRBV18
cdr3_nt: TGTGCCTCTAGGCCAGGGGAAAACACTGAAGCTTTCTTT; cdr3_aa: CASRPGENTEAFF; j_call: TRBJ1-1; d_call: -; cdr3_length: 13; clone_size: few; v_call: TRBV10-3